This T cell receptor (beta chain) originates from a study of blood T cell repertoires in COVID-19. The protocol was immunoSEQ multiplex PCR, while the TCRdb copy is restricted to in-frame clones and leaves out a portion. The sample carries around 78,000 clones, approximately 90% recorded once. V was pared by 7 bases and J by 5 bases, with 13 bases of the junction left unmatched. Germline V gene data show CDR1 as MNHNY and CDR2 as SVGAGI (reference sequence). The CDR3 loop spans 15 amino acids. The sample was peripheral blood. The sequence was collected from a man between 65 and 85 years old with active or convalescent COVID-19. J is TRBJ1-1 and V is TRBV6-6; 7 bases map to TRBD1. The CDR3 DNA sequence: TGTGCCAGCAATCCAGATAACAGGGGAGGTACTGAAGCTTTCTTT. Protein: CASNPDNRGGTEAFF.